The clone carrying this T cell receptor beta chain was found a few times. The entry originates in a study of OX40 agonist ivuxolimab in advanced cancers. As for the study in general: The dose-escalation cohort was about 83% male, with a mean age of approximately 62 years, ranging roughly 20 to 80.

Clones were sequenced by immunoSEQ multiplex PCR, and TCRdb holds only the in-frame ones, with some missing. The data contain about 35,000 clones, over 80% of them singletons. CDR1 is SNHLY, CDR2 FYNNEI, per germline. This CDR3 region has 15 residues. V lost 6 bases and J 6 bases, leaving 18 bases between the germline ends. The receptor was isolated from an adult with an advanced solid tumor such as melanoma, head and neck, liver or kidney cancer. The chain recombines TRBV2 with TRBJ1-5; a weak D match, TRBD1 (6 bases). Sequenced here: CD4+ or CD8+ T cells sorted from blood, sampled in a trial of the OX40 agonist ivuxolimab. The CDR3 loop reads CASREGWGALQPQHF. CDR3 bases: TGTGCCAGCAGGGAGGGGTGGGGGGCGCTTCAGCCCCAGCATTTT. Supplemented by reference TRBV2 and TRBJ1-5, the full variable domain reads EPEVTQTPSHQVTQMGQEVILRCVPISNHLYFYWYRQILGQKVEFLVSFYNNEISEKSEIFDDQFSVERPDGSNFTLKIRSTKLEDSAMYFCASREGWGALQPQHFGDGTRLSIL.